Following are 11 T cell receptor beta chains from one sample sequenced in a study of control samples from healthy donors and cancer patients. Sequencing used immunoSEQ multiplex PCR; TCRdb keeps in-frame clones, though not all of them. The sample shows about 120,000 clones, approximately 87% of them seen only once. Input material: blood. The receptors here all came from a young man in good health.

The rearrangement joins TRBV6-5 to TRBJ2-7; D may match TRBD1 or TRBD2 (5 bases each). Germline CDR1 is MNHEY and CDR2 is SVGAGI. V dropped 7 bases and J dropped 5 bases, with 12 bases sitting between them. The CDR3 is made up of 12 amino acids. The CDR3 here is CASIEGRHEQYF. As DNA, the CDR3 is TGTGCCAGCATCGAGGGGCGGCACGAGCAGTACTTC.

This clone was observed a few times. The chain recombines TRBV10-3 with TRBJ2-1, with D perhaps given as TRBD1 or TRBD2 (6 bases each). This CDR3 is built from 15 residues. With 2 bases removed from V and 10 bases from J, the gap between germline ends came to 18 bases. CDR1 and CDR2 from the germline V gene are ENHRY and SYGVKD. The CDR3 bases are TGTGCCATCAGTGAGAACGGGGGCCCCCCTGGAGAGCAGTTCTTC. Its protein is CAISENGGPPGEQFF.

This chain joins TRBV19 and TRBJ1-5; D perhaps matches TRBD1 (5 bases). CDR3 length: 15 residues. Germline assignment: CDR1 LNHDA and CDR2 SQIVND (reference sequence). Trimming left V 6 bases short and J 6 bases short, with 18 bases between. CDR3 sequence: CASRSTEGIIQPQHF. DNA for the CDR3: TGTGCCAGTAGGTCGACAGAGGGGATTATTCAGCCCCAGCATTTT.

This clone was detected only once. The chain carries TRBV6-5 and TRBJ1-1; D is undetermined. CDR1 and CDR2 (germline): MNHEY, SVGAGI. The germline V and J ends were trimmed by 6 bases and 6 bases, with 14 bases remaining between them. The CDR3 is 13 residues long. CDR3 nucleotides: TGTGCCAGCAGGGACTCCGTCGATCCTGAAGCTTTCTTT. This sequence encodes CASRDSVDPEAFF.

The rearrangement joins TRBV3-1 (or the pseudogene TRBV3-2) to TRBJ2-1; 11 bases align to TRBD2. Trimming removed 6 bases from V and 9 bases from J; junction bases left unmatched: 10. The V gene's germline CDR1 is LGHDT and CDR2 YNNKEL (reference sequence). CDR3 length: 15 residues. Here the CDR3 reads CASRVTSGGRGEQFF. CDR3 bases: TGTGCCAGCAGGGTCACTAGCGGGGGTCGTGGTGAGCAGTTCTTC.

The chain recombines TRBV12-5 with TRBJ2-2, with D tentatively TRBD1 (6 bases). Trimming took 3 bases from V and 5 from J, leaving 10 bases between them. The CDR3 is 14 residues long. The germline gives CDR1 LGHNT, CDR2 FRNRAP. The CDR3 reads CASGLGGKTGELFF. DNA for the CDR3: TGTGCTAGTGGTTTAGGGGGAAAGACCGGGGAGCTGTTTTTT.

In its sample, this clone was seen a few times. CDR3 in DNA: TGTGCCAGCAGCTCAGTGGGAGACACGGGCTACACCTTC. Encoded protein: CASSSVGDTGYTF. The chain combines TRBV12-3 or TRBV12-4 with TRBJ1-2; D ambiguous. The V gene lost 6 bases and the J gene lost 8 bases, with 16 bases spanning the gap. The CDR3 length is 13 residues.

The rearrangement links TRBV11-1 to TRBJ1-2, with 8 positions matching TRBD1. V lost 0 bases, J lost 4 bases, and 1 base stayed unmatched. The length of the CDR3 is 14 residues. CDR1 is SGHAT and CDR2 is FQDESV in the germline V gene (reference sequence). CDR3 nucleotides: TGTGCCAGCAGCTTAGCTGGACAGGGCTATGGCTACACCTTC. Translated: CASSLAGQGYGYTF.

The chain links TRBV6-5 to TRBJ1-2, with D maybe TRBD1 (5 bases). V gave up 7 bases and J gave up 6 bases, with 9 bases separating them. This CDR3 contains 11 residues. Germline V gene data show CDR1 as MNHEY and CDR2 as SVGAGI. The CDR3 DNA reads TGTGCCAGCAAGCGGGGGGATGGCTACACCTTC. This translates into CASKRGDGYTF.

The chain uses TRBV5-6 and TRBJ1-2, with D tentatively TRBD1 (5 bases). CDR1 and CDR2 from the germline V gene are SGHDT and YYEEEE. This CDR3 spans 13 amino acids. The V end was cut by 4 bases, the J end by 3 bases, with 10 bases between. The CDR3 region is CASSPATDYGYTF. The CDR3 coding sequence is TGTGCCAGCAGCCCCGCGACAGACTATGGCTACACCTTC.

J is TRBJ2-7 and V is TRBV5-6; TRBD1 aligns across 8 bases. The germline gives CDR1 SGHDT, CDR2 YYEEEE. CDR3 length: 14 residues. V trimming: 3 bases; J trimming: 2 bases; junction bases outside the gene matches: 4. The CDR3 sequence is CASSSGQGTYEQYF. In DNA, the CDR3 is TGTGCCAGCAGCTCAGGACAGGGAACCTACGAGCAGTACTTC.